This T cell receptor beta chain appears in the sequencing data of a study of shared clonotypes between healthy human individuals. General study results and limits: Sampling was confined to blood; repertoires within tissues likely differ.

Germline V lookup: CDR1 LNHDA, CDR2 SQIVND (reference sequence). The CDR3 runs to 15 residues. V trimming: 6 bases; J trimming: 0 bases; junction bases outside the gene matches: 3. Adults of Caucasian background living in Nashville, Tennessee made up all donors. Assay execution proceeded at the deep level. Genomic DNA from each subset was divided evenly over several immunoSEQ plates. Here immunoSEQ multiplex PCR was the method, and the copy in TCRdb shows in-frame clones only, minus some. The sample contains 1,500,000 or so clones, more than 95% of which appear only once. Remarks on this clone: Its antigen is unidentified.

Sequencing input: naive CD4+ T cells sorted from blood. Documented subset: CD45RA+ positively selected. The chain carries TRBV19 and TRBJ2-5; 11 positions match TRBD2. The origin of this receptor is a man aged 25-45 years in good health. CDR3 amino acids: CASSGLAGHQETQYF. The CDR3 DNA reads as TGTGCCAGTAGCGGACTAGCGGGTCACCAAGAGACCCAGTACTTC. Full variable domain (remainder filled in from reference TRBV19 and TRBJ2-5): DGGITQSPKYLFRKEGQNVTLSCEQNLNHDAMYWYRQDPGQGLRLIYYSQIVNDFQKGDIAEGYSVSREKKESFPLTVTSAQKNPTAFYLCASSGLAGHQETQYFGPGTRLLVL.